These T cell receptor beta chains were read from a single sample in a study of blood T cell repertoires in COVID-19. Using immunoSEQ multiplex PCR, the repertoire was profiled, and TCRdb retains in-frame clones only, with some absent. The table includes hundreds of thousands of clones, roughly 79% detected once. Sequencing was carried out using peripheral blood. These receptors were obtained from a woman aged 80 or over with COVID-19, enrolled during active disease. CDR3s include the opening cysteine and the closing phenylalanine or tryptophan. D genes are given only for firm matches. Some rows have no size entry. The others give once, few or many, or a class for an expanded clone.

-,-,TRBJ2-3,TRBV19,TGTGCCAGTAGTAAGTTAGAGACAGATACGCAGTATTTT,CASSKLETDTQYF
once,TRBD2,TRBJ2-1,TRBV6-6,TGTGCCAGCAGCCTTGCTCTAGCGGGAAACAATGAGCAGTTCTTC,CASSLALAGNNEQFF
-,TRBD1,TRBJ1-2,TRBV5-1,TGCGCCAGCAGCTCTCAGGGGGCTGGCTATGGCTACACCTTC,CASSSQGAGYGYTF
-,TRBD1,TRBJ1-5,TRBV18,TGTGCCAGCTCACGGGACAGGGTTGATCAGCCCCAGCATTTT,CASSRDRVDQPQHF
few,-,TRBJ2-7,TRBV9,TGTGCCAGCAGCCCCAGCGGGTCGGGCTCCTACGAGCAGTACTTC,CASSPSGSGSYEQYF
-,-,TRBJ1-5,TRBV6-8,TGTGCCAGCTCTTATTATAGCAATCAGCCCCAGCATTTT,CASSYYSNQPQHF
few,TRBD1,TRBJ1-5,TRBV9,TGTGCCAGCAGCGTAAGGGACAGGGAGCGGCGCAATCAGCCCCAGCATTTT,CASSVRDRERRNQPQHF
-,-,TRBJ2-5,TRBV12-3/TRBV12-4,TGTGCCAGCAGAGCGGGCCTCGGGGCCCAGTACTTC,CASRAGLGAQYF
once,-,TRBJ1-4,TRBV24-1,TGTGCCACCAGTGATCCTGAGGAGGGGCGAACTAATGAAAAACTGTTTTTT,CATSDPEEGRTNEKLFF
-,-,TRBJ2-3,TRBV24-1,TGTGCCACCAGTGGCGCAGGGGCCGCGCCGGGGAGCACAGATACGCAGTATTTT,CATSGAGAAPGSTDTQYF
-,TRBD1,TRBJ1-1,TRBV6-6,TGTGCCAGCAGCCCACAGGGGGCGCGCACTGAAGCTTTCTTT,CASSPQGARTEAFF
once,-,TRBJ2-7,TRBV6-2/TRBV6-3,TGTGCCAGCAGTTACTCGGCGGGCGAGCAGTACTTC,CASSYSAGEQYF
few,TRBD1,TRBJ2-3,TRBV7-2,TGTGCCAGCAGCTTAGCGGGACAGGGTTTAAGAGCAGATACGCAGTATTTT,CASSLAGQGLRADTQYF
few,TRBD1,TRBJ1-2,TRBV18,TGTGCCAGCTCACCCACAGGGGGCGCGGTTGGCTACACCTTC,CASSPTGGAVGYTF
once,-,TRBJ1-5,TRBV2,TGTGCCAGCAGTGGGAACAGGGAGGGACCTCAGCCCCAGCATTTT,CASSGNREGPQPQHF
-,TRBD1,TRBJ1-2,TRBV4-2,TGTGCCAGCAGCCAAGAATTGGGTAAGAAGAGGACAGGGGGCTATGGCTACACCTTC,CASSQELGKKRTGGYGYTF
once,TRBD2,TRBJ2-1,TRBV24-1,TGTGCCACCAGTGGCTCCGGGACTAGCGGGTTCGATGAGCAGTTCTTC,CATSGSGTSGFDEQFF
-,-,TRBJ1-2,TRBV3-1/TRBV3-2,-,CASSPSWGQGATSF
-,TRBD2,TRBJ2-3,TRBV10-3,TGTGCCATCAGTGAGTCGACCCGAGCTAGCGGGGGGCAGGCAGATACGCAGTATTTT,CAISESTRASGGQADTQYF
-,-,TRBJ2-7,TRBV5-1,TGCGCCAGCAGCTTGGCCTCGACAGTCTCCTACGAGCAGTACTTC,CASSLASTVSYEQYF
-,TRBD1,TRBJ2-7,TRBV20-1,TGCAGTGCTGACAGGGGGTACGAGCAGTACTTC,CSADRGYEQYF
few,TRBD2,TRBJ2-5,TRBV6-4,TGTGCCAGCTCGGGACTAGCGGGGGAGACCCAGTACTTC,CASSGLAGETQYF
-,-,TRBJ1-2,TRBV29-1,TGCAGCGGCTACAGGGACGAGTACACCTTC,CSGYRDEYTF
-,-,TRBJ2-3,TRBV5-4,TGTGCCAGCAGCTTGGGAGGTAGCACAGATACGCAGTATTTT,CASSLGGSTDTQYF
-,TRBD2,TRBJ2-3,TRBV7-9,TGTGCCAGCAGCTCTTTCCGAAGCGGGAGAACAGATACGCAGTATTTT,CASSSFRSGRTDTQYF
-,TRBD1,TRBJ1-6,TRBV5-4,TGTGCCAGCAGCTTGGTCCCGGGACAGAATTCACCCCTCCACTTT,CASSLVPGQNSPLHF
once,-,TRBJ1-5,TRBV12-5,TGTGCTAGTGGTTTGGGGGCGGGAAATCAGCCCCAGCATTTT,CASGLGAGNQPQHF
few,-,TRBJ2-7,TRBV5-1,TGCGCCAGCAGGAGGGTACAGATGGACTACGAGCAGTACTTC,CASRRVQMDYEQYF
-,TRBD2,TRBJ2-3,TRBV27,TGTGCCAGCAGTTTTGGGGGGGAGTCGGATACGCAGTATTTT,CASSFGGESDTQYF
-,-,TRBJ1-1,TRBV3-1/TRBV3-2,TGTGCCAGCAGCCATCAGGGGACGAACACTGAAGCTTTCTTT,CASSHQGTNTEAFF
-,-,TRBJ2-1,TRBV9,TGTGCCAGCAGCGCCGCGGAGGGATCCTACAATGAGCAGTTCTTC,CASSAAEGSYNEQFF
-,TRBD1,TRBJ2-1,TRBV24-1,TGTGCCACCAGTGATTCGACAGGGCAAGAGCAGTTCTTC,CATSDSTGQEQFF
-,-,TRBJ1-6,TRBV2,TGTGCCAGCAGTCGGGGGGCTGGGTCACCCCTCCACTTT,CASSRGAGSPLHF
-,TRBD2,TRBJ2-1,TRBV7-3,TGTGCCAGCAGCTTAGAACCTAGCGGGGGGTATGAGCAGTTCTTC,CASSLEPSGGYEQFF
-,TRBD2,TRBJ2-2,TRBV19,TGTGCCAGTGGGTCTAAGACGGGACTAGATCTTGGGGAGCTGTTTTTT,CASGSKTGLDLGELFF
-,-,TRBJ2-7,TRBV5-4,TGTGCCAGCAGCTTGCAGGGGATCTCCTACGAGCAGTACTTC,CASSLQGISYEQYF
-,-,TRBJ2-4,TRBV15,TGTGCCACCAGGGAAGGCGGGAAAGCCAAAAACATTCAGTACTTC,CATREGGKAKNIQYF
-,-,TRBJ1-5,TRBV3-1/TRBV3-2,TGTGCCAGCAGCCAAGATGCGGTTCAGCCCCAGCATTTT,CASSQDAVQPQHF
-,TRBD2,TRBJ2-5,TRBV5-4,TGTGCCAGCAGCCCCCCAGGGCTCGGGGGGGAGACCCAGTACTTC,CASSPPGLGGETQYF
-,-,TRBJ2-3,TRBV9,TGTGCCAGCAGCGTCGGAGGCGGGGATACGCAGTATTTT,CASSVGGGDTQYF
-,-,TRBJ1-4,TRBV6-2/TRBV6-3,TGTGCCAGCAGTCGCTTAGAAGTAATCGGTGAAAAACTGTTTTTT,CASSRLEVIGEKLFF
-,-,TRBJ2-2,TRBV5-1,TGCGCCAGCAGCCCTGCGGGCCCGAACACCGGGGAGCTGTTTTTT,CASSPAGPNTGELFF
-,TRBD1,TRBJ1-3,TRBV4-1,TGCGCCAGCAGCCAAGATCCAGGGGGTAGCTCTGGAAACACCATATATTTT,CASSQDPGGSSGNTIYF
-,-,TRBJ1-1,TRBV13,TGTGCCAGCAGCCCGGACAGACGGATTGAAGCTTTCTTT,CASSPDRRIEAFF
-,TRBD1,TRBJ2-7,TRBV20-1,TGCAGTGCTAGTAAGACAGGGGGCGGGAACGAGCAGTACTTC,CSASKTGGGNEQYF
-,TRBD1,TRBJ1-5,TRBV18,TGTGCCAGCTCACCAGTCGCCGGACAGGGGATGCAGCCCCAGCATTTT,CASSPVAGQGMQPQHF
few,-,TRBJ2-2,TRBV27,TGTGCCAGCAGTAGAAACAGGGAAGGCACCGGGGAGCTGTTTTTT,CASSRNREGTGELFF
-,-,TRBJ2-3,TRBV10-2,TGCGCCAGCAGTAACTCAGGGTTGGGCGGAGATACGCAGTATTTT,CASSNSGLGGDTQYF
-,-,TRBJ2-1,TRBV29-1,TGCAGCGGAAAAGGGGGTTCCTCCTACAATGAGCAGTTCTTC,CSGKGGSSYNEQFF
-,-,TRBJ2-5,TRBV2,TGTGCCAGCAACTATCGAAGAGAGACCCAGTACTTC,CASNYRRETQYF
-,TRBD2,TRBJ2-1,TRBV28,TGTGCCAGCAGTTCCCCTAGCGGAGTTGACAATGAGCAGTTCTTC,CASSSPSGVDNEQFF